The rows below give T cell receptor beta chains drawn from one sample of a study of response to subunit inactivated influenza vaccine. TCRdb fed the RT-PCR reads into MiXCR, producing one record per CDR3 protein. This table has more than 700,000 distinct CDR3 sequences, 21% appearing once. The sample consisted of PBMCs from blood, taken 5 days after vaccination. These receptors were obtained from a middle-aged man who received an inactivated influenza vaccine. Each CDR3 is given with its conserved first and last residue. Each record gives: clone size, V gene, J gene, CDR3 length, D gene, CDR3 protein, CDR3 DNA. A D gene is named only where the DNA matches it firmly. Not every row has a clone size; where given, it reads once, few, many or a size class.

size: .; V: TRBV10-2; J: TRBJ2-7; length: 14; D: TRBD1; CDR3: CASSAGQGDYEQYF; DNA: TGCGCCAGCAGTGCGGGACAGGGAGACTACGAGCAGTACTTC
size: few; V: TRBV20-1; J: TRBJ1-2; length: 12; D: .; CDR3: CSAADRNYGYTF; DNA: TGCAGTGCTGCGGACAGAAACTATGGCTACACCTTC
size: .; V: TRBV6-1; J: TRBJ1-4; length: 14; D: .; CDR3: CASSEGPVGEKLFF; DNA: TGTGCCAGCAGTGAGGGGCCAGTCGGTGAAAAACTGTTTTTT
size: .; V: TRBV20-1; J: TRBJ2-7; length: 14; D: .; CDR3: CSARGAIGSYEQYF; DNA: TGCAGTGCTAGAGGGGCCATCGGATCCTACGAGCAGTACTTC
size: .; V: TRBV6-5; J: TRBJ2-3; length: 14; D: .; CDR3: CASSYSSGGDTQYF; DNA: TGTGCCAGCAGTTACTCCTCTGGCGGGGATACGCAGTATTTT
size: few; V: TRBV15; J: TRBJ1-2; length: 13; D: .; CDR3: CATSRPGYYGYTF; DNA: TGTGCCACCAGCAGACCGGGCTATTATGGCTACACCTTC
size: .; V: TRBV10-3; J: TRBJ2-5; length: 12; D: .; CDR3: CAIAGSGQTQYF; DNA: TGTGCCATCGCGGGGAGTGGGCAGACCCAGTACTTC
size: .; V: TRBV10-2; J: TRBJ2-7; length: 16; D: .; CDR3: CASNLRDGSSRGEQYF; DNA: TGCGCCAGCAATCTCCGGGACGGATCCTCACGGGGCGAGCAGTACTTC
size: .; V: TRBV18; J: TRBJ2-1; length: 19; D: TRBD2; CDR3: CASSLRTLAGVESYNEQFF; DNA: TGTGCCAGCTCACTTCGGACACTAGCGGGGGTAGAATCCTACAATGAGCAGTTCTTC
size: .; V: TRBV20-1; J: TRBJ2-3; length: 15; D: .; CDR3: CSARGGDMHTDTQYF; DNA: TGCAGTGCCAGGGGCGGAGACATGCACACAGATACGCAGTATTTT
size: few; V: TRBV20-1; J: TRBJ2-5; length: 14; D: .; CDR3: CSARDGSGQETQYF; DNA: TGCAGTGCTAGAGACGGTAGCGGACAAGAGACCCAGTACTTC
size: few; V: TRBV7-2; J: TRBJ2-3; length: 16; D: .; CDR3: CASSLWLGTSSDTQYF; DNA: TGTGCCAGCAGCTTATGGCTGGGGACCTCATCGGATACGCAGTATTTT
size: once; V: TRBV20-1; J: TRBJ2-1; length: 11; D: .; CDR3: CSARRGSGQFF; DNA: TGCAGTGCTAGACGGGGATCCGGGCAGTTCTTC
size: .; V: TRBV20-1; J: TRBJ2-7; length: 13; D: .; CDR3: CSARYGSSYEQYF; DNA: TGCAGTGCTAGATACGGGAGCTCCTACGAGCAGTACTTC
size: few; V: TRBV12-3/TRBV12-4; J: TRBJ2-7; length: 15; D: .; CDR3: CASSKGAGQSNEQYF; DNA: TGTGCCAGCAGCAAAGGCGCCGGTCAGTCCAACGAGCAGTACTTC
size: .; V: TRBV11-2; J: TRBJ2-1; length: 14; D: TRBD1; CDR3: CAIRSTGIYNEQFF; DNA: TGTGCCATCCGCTCGACAGGGATCTACAATGAGCAGTTCTTC
size: .; V: TRBV18; J: TRBJ2-2; length: 15; D: TRBD2; CDR3: CASSPLAGATGELFF; DNA: TGTGCCAGCTCACCACTAGCGGGAGCTACCGGGGAGCTGTTTTTT
size: once; V: TRBV2; J: TRBJ2-2; length: 14; D: .; CDR3: CASGTYQNTGELFF; DNA: TGTGCCAGCGGGACTTACCAAAACACCGGGGAGCTGTTTTTT
size: few; V: TRBV11-2; J: TRBJ2-1; length: 13; D: .; CDR3: CASSLEGIYEQFF; DNA: TGTGCCAGCAGCTTAGAGGGGATCTATGAGCAGTTCTTC
size: few; V: TRBV6-1; J: TRBJ2-7; length: 15; D: .; CDR3: CASRPPNRAPYEQYF; DNA: TGTGCCAGCAGGCCACCTAACAGGGCTCCCTACGAGCAGTACTTC
size: many; V: TRBV20-1; J: TRBJ2-1; length: 14; D: TRBD2; CDR3: CSARGTSGGNEQFF; DNA: TGCAGTGCTAGAGGGACTAGCGGGGGGAATGAGCAGTTCTTC
size: few; V: TRBV5-1; J: TRBJ2-1; length: 16; D: .; CDR3: CASSFTGVSSYNEQFF; DNA: TGCGCCAGCAGCTTTACCGGGGTGAGCTCCTACAATGAGCAGTTCTTC
size: once; V: TRBV20-1; J: TRBJ2-7; length: 16; D: .; CDR3: CSARDYRSFNSYEQYF; DNA: TGCAGTGCTAGAGATTATCGCAGTTTCAACTCCTACGAGCAGTACTTC
size: few; V: TRBV3-1; J: TRBJ2-1; length: 16; D: .; CDR3: CASSQVMIRSYNEQFF; DNA: TGTGCCAGCAGCCAAGTCATGATCCGCTCCTACAATGAGCAGTTCTTC
size: few; V: TRBV7-2; J: TRBJ2-7; length: 16; D: TRBD2; CDR3: CASSSLVRGRASEQYF; DNA: TGTGCCAGCAGCTCCCTAGTACGCGGGAGGGCCTCCGAGCAGTACTTC
size: many; V: TRBV24-1; J: TRBJ2-7; length: 19; D: TRBD2; CDR3: CATSDPPAGGSRSSYEQYF; DNA: TGTGCCACCAGTGATCCCCCGGCGGGGGGCTCTAGGAGCTCCTACGAGCAGTACTTC
size: .; V: TRBV7-2; J: TRBJ2-3; length: 16; D: TRBD1; CDR3: CASSSAPGQGRDTQYF; DNA: TGTGCCAGCAGCTCCGCACCGGGACAGGGGCGAGATACGCAGTATTTT
size: many; V: TRBV29-1; J: TRBJ2-3; length: 14; D: TRBD2; CDR3: CSVAAGDITDTQYF; DNA: TGCAGCGTCGCAGCGGGAGATATCACAGATACGCAGTATTTT
size: .; V: TRBV28; J: TRBJ2-3; length: 19; D: TRBD1; CDR3: CASSFLDSTTGGFGDTQYF; DNA: TGTGCCAGCAGTTTTTTAGACTCGACGACAGGGGGCTTTGGAGATACGCAGTATTTT
size: few; V: TRBV6-2/TRBV6-3; J: TRBJ2-1; length: 16; D: TRBD2; CDR3: CASSPGVAGRNNEQFF; DNA: TGTGCCAGCAGCCCCGGGGTAGCGGGACGAAACAATGAGCAGTTCTTC
size: few; V: TRBV4-1; J: TRBJ2-1; length: 15; D: .; CDR3: CASSQVGGPQREQFF; DNA: TGCGCCAGCAGCCAAGTAGGGGGTCCACAGAGGGAGCAGTTCTTC
size: few; V: TRBV18; J: TRBJ1-5; length: 11; D: .; CDR3: CASSPGGPQHF; DNA: TGTGCCAGCTCACCAGGGGGACCCCAGCATTTT
size: many; V: TRBV20-1; J: TRBJ2-5; length: 13; D: .; CDR3: CSARDYGGETQYF; DNA: TGCAGTGCTAGAGATTACGGTGGGGAGACCCAGTACTTC
size: few; V: TRBV6-1; J: TRBJ1-1; length: 15; D: TRBD1; CDR3: CASRPNRGGFTEAFF; DNA: TGTGCCAGCAGGCCCAACAGGGGAGGGTTCACTGAAGCTTTCTTT
size: .; V: TRBV6-2/TRBV6-3; J: TRBJ2-7; length: 15; D: .; CDR3: CASSYSGTSEYEQYF; DNA: TGTGCCAGCAGTTACTCTGGGACTTCGGAATACGAGCAGTACTTC
size: .; V: TRBV27; J: TRBJ1-6; length: 14; D: .; CDR3: CASSLRGRGSPLHF; DNA: TGTGCCAGCAGTTTACGGGGCAGGGGCTCACCCCTCCACTTT
size: few; V: TRBV29-1; J: TRBJ2-5; length: 13; D: TRBD2; CDR3: CSVDSRGTETQYF; DNA: TGCAGCGTTGATTCGCGGGGGACGGAGACCCAGTACTTC
size: few; V: TRBV20-1; J: TRBJ2-1; length: 14; D: .; CDR3: CSARQGLSYNEQFF; DNA: TGCAGTGCTAGACAGGGTCTTTCCTACAATGAGCAGTTCTTC
size: .; V: TRBV20-1; J: TRBJ2-1; length: 15; D: TRBD2; CDR3: CSASGPAGGRIEQFF; DNA: TGCAGTGCTAGTGGTCCGGCGGGAGGTCGCATTGAGCAGTTCTTC
size: many; V: TRBV3-1; J: TRBJ1-6; length: 12; D: .; CDR3: CASSSAGSPLHF; DNA: TGTGCCAGCAGCTCGGCGGGATCACCCCTCCACTTT
size: .; V: TRBV24-1; J: TRBJ2-3; length: 18; D: TRBD1; CDR3: CATSDLHSDRGRADTQYF; DNA: TGTGCCACCAGTGATTTGCATAGCGACAGGGGACGGGCAGATACGCAGTATTTT
size: .; V: TRBV5-5; J: TRBJ2-7; length: 12; D: .; CDR3: CASSLKRDEQYF; DNA: TGTGCCAGCAGCTTGAAAAGGGACGAGCAGTACTTC
size: .; V: TRBV20-1; J: TRBJ2-5; length: 15; D: TRBD2; CDR3: CSARARDGTKETQYF; DNA: TGCAGTGCTAGAGCTAGGGACGGGACTAAAGAGACCCAGTACTTC
size: once; V: TRBV20-1; J: TRBJ2-1; length: 15; D: TRBD2; CDR3: CSARYAGGLRNEQFF; DNA: TGCAGTGCTAGATACGCGGGGGGGCTTCGGAATGAGCAGTTCTTC
size: few; V: TRBV6-5; J: TRBJ2-7; length: 13; D: .; CDR3: CASRLHGADEQYF; DNA: TGTGCCAGCAGGTTACATGGGGCCGACGAGCAGTACTTC
size: .; V: TRBV7-2; J: TRBJ2-1; length: 15; D: TRBD2; CDR3: CASSLDLAGAPEQFF; DNA: TGTGCCAGCAGCTTAGATCTAGCGGGGGCGCCTGAGCAGTTCTTC
size: .; V: TRBV14; J: TRBJ2-7; length: 15; D: TRBD2; CDR3: CASSQGTSGRYEQYF; DNA: TGTGCCAGCAGCCAGGGGACTAGCGGGAGATACGAGCAGTACTTC
size: few; V: TRBV10-3; J: TRBJ2-1; length: 15; D: TRBD1; CDR3: CAISGGQGGENEQFF; DNA: TGTGCCATCAGTGGGGGACAGGGAGGAGAGAATGAGCAGTTCTTC